This T cell receptor beta chain was profiled in a study of blood T cell repertoires in COVID-19. Study context: Samples of COVID-19 (acute and convalescent) were obtained from the United States, Italy and Spain.

In terms of age and location, participants ranged from roughly 18 to 95 years and lived in about 25 US areas. Cohort 3 donors counted as recovered after two negative PCRs, clearance, or resolved symptoms. The CDR3 extends over 16 amino acids. CDR1 is WNHNN and CDR2 is SYGVQD in the germline V gene (reference sequence). Deletions cut 0 bases from V and 1 base from J, with 9 bases between. Original methodology: Researchers report that nucleated cell counts were estimated from reference gene primer amplification. Here immunoSEQ multiplex PCR was the method, and the copy in TCRdb shows in-frame clones only, minus some. V, J and clone size are taken as reported in that table, and D and trimming were inferred from the DNA itself. The sample has 110,000 to 150,000 clones; about nine tenths are singletons.

The material sequenced was PBMCs or T cells enriched from blood (not recorded which). The TCR sequence derives from a man between 60 and 75 years old who had recovered from COVID-19. The chain is built from TRBV10-1 and TRBJ2-2; D is possibly TRBD2 (6 bases). This chain's CDR3 is CASSESRDGNTGELFF. CDR3 in DNA: TGCGCCAGCAGTGAGTCGCGGGATGGGAACACCGGGGAGCTGTTTTTT.